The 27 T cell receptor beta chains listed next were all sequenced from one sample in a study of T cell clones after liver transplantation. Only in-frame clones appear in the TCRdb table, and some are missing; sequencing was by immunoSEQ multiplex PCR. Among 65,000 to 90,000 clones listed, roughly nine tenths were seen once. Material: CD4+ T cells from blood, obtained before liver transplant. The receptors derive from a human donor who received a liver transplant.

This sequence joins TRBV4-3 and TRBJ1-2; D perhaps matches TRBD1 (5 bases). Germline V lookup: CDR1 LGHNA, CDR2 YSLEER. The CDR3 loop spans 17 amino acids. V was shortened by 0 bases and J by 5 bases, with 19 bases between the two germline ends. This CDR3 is CASSQDRGGRGVYGYTF. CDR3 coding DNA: TGCGCCAGCAGCCAAGATAGGGGCGGACGAGGGGTTTATGGCTACACCTTC.

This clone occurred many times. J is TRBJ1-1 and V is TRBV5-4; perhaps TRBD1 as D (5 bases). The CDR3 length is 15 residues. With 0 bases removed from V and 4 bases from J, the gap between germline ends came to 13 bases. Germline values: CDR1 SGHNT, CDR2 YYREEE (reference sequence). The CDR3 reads CASSLDRGSGTEAFF. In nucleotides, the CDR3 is TGTGCCAGCAGCTTGGATAGGGGATCGGGCACTGAAGCTTTCTTT. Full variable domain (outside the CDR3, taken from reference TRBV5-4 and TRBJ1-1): ETGVTQSPTHLIKTRGQQVTLRCSSQSGHNTVSWYQQALGQGPQFIFQYYREEENGRGNFPPRFSGLQFPNYSSELNVNALELDDSALYLCASSLDRGSGTEAFFGQGTRLTVV.

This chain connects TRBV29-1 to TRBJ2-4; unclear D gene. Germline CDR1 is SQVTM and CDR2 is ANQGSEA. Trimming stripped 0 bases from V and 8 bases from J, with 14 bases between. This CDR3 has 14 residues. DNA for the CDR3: TGCAGCGTTGAAGATCGGAAGGGATCGGACATTCAGTACTTC. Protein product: CSVEDRKGSDIQYF.

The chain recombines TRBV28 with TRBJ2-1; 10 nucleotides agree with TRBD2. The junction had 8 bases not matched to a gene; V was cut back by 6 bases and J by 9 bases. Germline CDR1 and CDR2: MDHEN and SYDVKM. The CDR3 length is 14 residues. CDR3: CASRTSGEAGEQFF. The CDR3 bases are TGTGCCAGCAGAACTAGCGGGGAGGCTGGTGAGCAGTTCTTC.

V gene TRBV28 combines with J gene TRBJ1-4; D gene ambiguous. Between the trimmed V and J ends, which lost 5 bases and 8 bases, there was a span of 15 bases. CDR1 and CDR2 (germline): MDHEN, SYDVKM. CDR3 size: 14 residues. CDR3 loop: CASSPLSVDEKLFF. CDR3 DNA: TGTGCCAGCAGTCCTCTTAGCGTTGACGAAAAACTGTTTTTT.

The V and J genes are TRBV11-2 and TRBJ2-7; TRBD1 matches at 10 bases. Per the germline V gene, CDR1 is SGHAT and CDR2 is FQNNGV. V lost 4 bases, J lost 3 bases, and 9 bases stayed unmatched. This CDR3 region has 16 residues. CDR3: CASSSLRDRGNYEQYF. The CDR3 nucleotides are TGTGCCAGCAGCTCCCTGAGGGACAGGGGTAACTACGAGCAGTACTTC.

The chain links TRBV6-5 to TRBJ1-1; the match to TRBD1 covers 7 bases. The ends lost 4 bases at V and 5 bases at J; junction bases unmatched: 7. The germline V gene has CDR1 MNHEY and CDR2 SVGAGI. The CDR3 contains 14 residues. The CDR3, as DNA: TGTGCCAGCAGTTCCGCGACAGGGCGGACTGAAGCTTTCTTT. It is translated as CASSSATGRTEAFF.

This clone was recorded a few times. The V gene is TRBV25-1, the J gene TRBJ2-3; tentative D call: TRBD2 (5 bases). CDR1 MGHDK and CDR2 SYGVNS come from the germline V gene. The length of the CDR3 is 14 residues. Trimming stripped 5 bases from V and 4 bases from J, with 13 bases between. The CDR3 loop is CASSPPGSADTQYF. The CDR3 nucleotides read TGTGCCAGCAGTCCCCCGGGGAGCGCAGATACGCAGTATTTT.

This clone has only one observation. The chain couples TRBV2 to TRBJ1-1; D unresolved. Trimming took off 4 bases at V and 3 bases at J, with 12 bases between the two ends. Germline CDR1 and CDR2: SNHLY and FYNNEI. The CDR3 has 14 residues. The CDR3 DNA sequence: TGTGCCAGCAGTGGAGTTGCTGTTGACACTGAAGCTTTCTTT. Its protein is CASSGVAVDTEAFF. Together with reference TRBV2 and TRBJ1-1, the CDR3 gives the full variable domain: EPEVTQTPSHQVTQMGQEVILRCVPISNHLYFYWYRQILGQKVEFLVSFYNNEISEKSEIFDDQFSVERPDGSNFTLKIRSTKLEDSAMYFCASSGVAVDTEAFFGQGTRLTVV.

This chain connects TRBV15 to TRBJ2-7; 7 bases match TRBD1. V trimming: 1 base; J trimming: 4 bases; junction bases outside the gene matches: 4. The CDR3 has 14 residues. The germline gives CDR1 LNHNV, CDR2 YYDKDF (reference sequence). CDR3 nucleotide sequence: TGTGCCACCAGCAGAGCCGGGACAGTGTACGAGCAGTACTTC. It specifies CATSRAGTVYEQYF.

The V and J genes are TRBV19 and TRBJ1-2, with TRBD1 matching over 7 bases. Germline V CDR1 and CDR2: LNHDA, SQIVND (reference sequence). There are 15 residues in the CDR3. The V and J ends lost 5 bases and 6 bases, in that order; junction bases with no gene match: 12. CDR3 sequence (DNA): TGTGCCAGTAGTCTAGGACAGGTTTTACCTAATGGCTACACCTTC. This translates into CASSLGQVLPNGYTF.

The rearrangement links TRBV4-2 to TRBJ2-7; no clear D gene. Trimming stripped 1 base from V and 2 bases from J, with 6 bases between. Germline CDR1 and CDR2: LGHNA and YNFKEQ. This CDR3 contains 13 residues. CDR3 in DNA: TGTGCCAGCAGCCAAGCAGTACCCTACGAGCAGTACTTC. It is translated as CASSQAVPYEQYF.

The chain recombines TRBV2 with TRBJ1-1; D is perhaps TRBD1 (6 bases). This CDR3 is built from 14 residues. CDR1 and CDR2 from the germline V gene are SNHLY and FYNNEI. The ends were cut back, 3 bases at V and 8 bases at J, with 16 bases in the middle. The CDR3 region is CASSEMAGEREAFF. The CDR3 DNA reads TGTGCCAGCAGTGAGATGGCAGGGGAAAGGGAAGCTTTCTTT.

The CDR3: CASSAGPTNYGYTF. CDR3 bases: TGCGCCAGCAGCGCAGGGCCTACTAACTATGGCTACACCTTC. The chain couples TRBV5-1 to TRBJ1-2, with D perhaps matching TRBD1 (5 bases). The germline V gene encodes CDR1 SGHRS and CDR2 YFSETQ. The V end was cut by 4 bases, the J end by 0 bases, with 10 bases between. The CDR3 length is 14 residues.

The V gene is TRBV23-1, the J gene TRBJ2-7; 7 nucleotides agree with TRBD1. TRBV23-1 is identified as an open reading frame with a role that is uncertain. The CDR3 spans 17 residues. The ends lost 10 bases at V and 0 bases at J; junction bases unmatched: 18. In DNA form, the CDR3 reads TGCGCCAACAGGACCGTTAACAGGGGTAAAAGCTCCTACGAGCAGTACTTC. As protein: CANRTVNRGKSSYEQYF.

This CDR3 reads CASSDTLSNQPQHF. The CDR3 region has the DNA TGTGCCAGCAGTGACACCCTTAGCAATCAGCCCCAGCATTTT. This chain links TRBV2 with TRBJ1-5; D uncertain. Trimming removed 3 bases from V and 0 bases from J, with 6 bases in between. The CDR3 loop spans 14 amino acids. CDR1 is SNHLY, CDR2 FYNNEI, per germline.

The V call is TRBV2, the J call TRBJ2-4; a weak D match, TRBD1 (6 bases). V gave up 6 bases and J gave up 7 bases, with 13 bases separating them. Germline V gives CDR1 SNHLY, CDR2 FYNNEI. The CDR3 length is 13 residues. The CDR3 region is CASRLQGANIQYF. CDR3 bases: TGTGCCAGCAGATTACAGGGAGCCAACATTCAGTACTTC. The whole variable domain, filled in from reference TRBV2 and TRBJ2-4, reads EPEVTQTPSHQVTQMGQEVILRCVPISNHLYFYWYRQILGQKVEFLVSFYNNEISEKSEIFDDQFSVERPDGSNFTLKIRSTKLEDSAMYFCASRLQGANIQYFGAGTRLSVL.

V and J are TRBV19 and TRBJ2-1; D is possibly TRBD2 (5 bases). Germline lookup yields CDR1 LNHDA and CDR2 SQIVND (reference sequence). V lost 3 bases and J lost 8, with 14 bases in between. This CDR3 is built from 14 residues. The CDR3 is CASSIGGPAHEQFF. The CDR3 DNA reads TGTGCCAGTAGTATCGGCGGGCCTGCGCATGAGCAGTTCTTC.

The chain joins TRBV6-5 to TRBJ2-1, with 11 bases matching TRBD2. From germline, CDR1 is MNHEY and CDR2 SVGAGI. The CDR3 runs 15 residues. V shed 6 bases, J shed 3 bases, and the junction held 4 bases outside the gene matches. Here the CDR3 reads CASSAGTSGYNEQFF. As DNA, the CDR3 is TGTGCCAGCAGCGCCGGGACTAGCGGCTACAATGAGCAGTTCTTC.

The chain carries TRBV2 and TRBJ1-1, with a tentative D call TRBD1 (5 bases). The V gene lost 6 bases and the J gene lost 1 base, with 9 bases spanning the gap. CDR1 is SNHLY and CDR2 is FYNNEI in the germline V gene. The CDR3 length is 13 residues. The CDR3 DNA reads TGTGCCAGCAGCCAGGGCCCGAACACTGAAGCTTTCTTT. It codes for CASSQGPNTEAFF.

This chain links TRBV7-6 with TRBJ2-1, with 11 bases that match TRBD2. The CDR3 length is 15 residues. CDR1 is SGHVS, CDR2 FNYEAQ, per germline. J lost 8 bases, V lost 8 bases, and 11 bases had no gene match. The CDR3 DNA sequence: TGTGCCAGCTCGATTAGCGGGAGGGCCACACATGAGCAGTTCTTC. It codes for CASSISGRATHEQFF. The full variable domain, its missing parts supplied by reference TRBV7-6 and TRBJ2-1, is GAGVSQSPRYKVTKRGQDVALRCDPISGHVSLYWYRQALGQGPEFLTYFNYEAQQDKSGLPNDRFSAERPEGSISTLTIQRTEQRDSAMYRCASSISGRATHEQFFGPGTRLTVL.

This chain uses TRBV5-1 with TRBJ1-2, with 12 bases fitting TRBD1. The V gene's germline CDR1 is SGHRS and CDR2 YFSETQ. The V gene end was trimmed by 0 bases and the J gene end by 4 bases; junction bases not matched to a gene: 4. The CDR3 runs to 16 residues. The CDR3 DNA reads TGCGCCAGCAGCTTGGGAGGGACAGGGGGCGTCTATGGCTACACCTTC. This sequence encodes CASSLGGTGGVYGYTF.

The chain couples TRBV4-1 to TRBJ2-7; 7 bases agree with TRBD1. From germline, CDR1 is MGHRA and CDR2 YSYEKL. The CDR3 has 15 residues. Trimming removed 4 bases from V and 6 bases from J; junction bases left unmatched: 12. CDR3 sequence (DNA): TGCGCCAGCAGCCGTGAGGTGGGGACAGATGGCGAGCAGTACTTC. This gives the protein CASSREVGTDGEQYF.

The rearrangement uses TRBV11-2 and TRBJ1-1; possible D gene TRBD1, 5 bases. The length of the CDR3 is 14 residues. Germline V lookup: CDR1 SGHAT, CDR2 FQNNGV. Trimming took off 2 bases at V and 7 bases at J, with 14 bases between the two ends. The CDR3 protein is CASSLSRQGVEAFF. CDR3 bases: TGTGCCAGCAGCTTAAGTCGGCAGGGAGTTGAAGCTTTCTTT.

The CDR3 DNA is TGCAGCGTTGAAACCCTGTCCGGGAGGGAGACCCAGTACTTC. It is translated as CSVETLSGRETQYF. The chain couples TRBV29-1 to TRBJ2-5; 7 bases map to TRBD2. Germline trimming cut 2 bases from V and 5 bases from J; bases unmatched to any gene: 8. The germline V gene has CDR1 SQVTM and CDR2 ANQGSEA. This CDR3 is built from 14 residues.

CDR3: CASSRDSPMNTEAFF. CDR3 bases: TGTGCCAGCAGCCGGGACAGTCCCATGAACACTGAAGCTTTCTTT. The rearrangement uses TRBV9 and TRBJ1-1, with 7 bases matching TRBD1. With V trimmed by 4 bases and J by 0 bases, 6 bases remained unmatched. Germline V gene sequence: CDR1 SGDLS, CDR2 YYNGEE. This CDR3 contains 15 residues.

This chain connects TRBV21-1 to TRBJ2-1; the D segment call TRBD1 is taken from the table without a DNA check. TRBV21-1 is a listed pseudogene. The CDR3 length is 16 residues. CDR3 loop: CASSTDWDRRYNEQFF. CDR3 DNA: TGTGCCAGCAGCACCGATTGGGACAGGAGGTACAATGAGCAGTTCTTC.